This T cell receptor (beta chain) emerged from a study of blood T cell repertoires in COVID-19. Study summary: Whether acute or convalescent, the COVID-19 samples came from the United States, Italy and Spain.

Original processing notes: Using reference gene primer amplification, nucleated cell counts were estimated. Clones were sequenced by immunoSEQ multiplex PCR, and TCRdb holds only the in-frame ones, with some missing. The V and J calls and clone size were taken over from that table, and D and trimming were inferred from the DNA. The sample has tens of thousands of clones, about 88% seen once. The CDR3 sequence is 15 residues long. V gave up 4 bases and J gave up 5 bases, with 17 bases separating them. Looked up from germline, CDR1 is LNHNV and CDR2 is YYDKDF (reference sequence). This clonotype originated in a woman aged 45-59 years with active COVID-19. The sequencing sample was made of peripheral blood. This chain uses TRBV15 with TRBJ1-1; a weak D match, TRBD1 (5 bases). CDR3 residues: CATSTQNWGRTEAFF. Here the CDR3 DNA reads TGTGCCACCAGCACGCAAAACTGGGGCCGAACTGAAGCTTTCTTT.